One sample yielded the 8 T cell receptor beta chains listed below, sequenced in a study of sequential checkpoint blockade in melanoma. Assay used: immunoSEQ multiplex PCR; TCRdb lists only in-frame clones, some missing. The sample comprises roughly 13,000 clones, about 71% of which are singletons, and 20% to 25% rests with the top ten. Treatment denoted: randomized to nivolumab then ipilimumab (arm A) or the reverse (arm B). The specimen comprised CD8+ T cells sorted from blood (inferred from file names), sampled from a patient given nivolumab and ipilimumab in sequence. Receptor source: a human donor with melanoma.

This chain links TRBV5-1 with TRBJ2-1; 8 bases fit TRBD1. From germline, CDR1 is SGHRS and CDR2 YFSETQ. Trimming removed 1 base from V and 1 base from J; junction bases left unmatched: 4. CDR3 size: 16 residues. The CDR3 DNA sequence: TGCGCCAGCAGCTTGCCCGGGACAGGATCCTACAATGAGCAGTTCTTC. It codes for CASSLPGTGSYNEQFF. Based on the CDR3 plus reference TRBV5-1 and TRBJ2-1, the full variable domain is KAGVTQTPRYLIKTRGQQVTLSCSPISGHRSVSWYQQTPGQGLQFLFEYFSETQRNKGNFPGRFSGRQFSNSRSEMNVSTLELGDSALYLCASSLPGTGSYNEQFFGPGTRLTVL.

This chain joins TRBV5-4 and TRBJ1-1; D not certain. V dropped 6 bases and J dropped 5 bases, with 8 bases sitting between them. This CDR3 spans 11 amino acids. Germline CDR1 is SGHNT and CDR2 is YYREEE (reference sequence). CDR3: CASNGGTEAFF. CDR3 sequence (DNA): TGTGCCAGCAACGGAGGGACTGAAGCTTTCTTT.

This sequence joins TRBV5-5 and TRBJ1-6; D gene unclear. V gave up 4 bases and J gave up 4 bases, with 12 bases separating them. The germline V gene has CDR1 SGHKS and CDR2 YYEKEE (reference sequence). The CDR3 is made up of 15 amino acids. Here the CDR3 reads CASSAKTAYNSPLHF. The CDR3 nucleotides are TGTGCCAGCAGCGCAAAAACAGCTTATAATTCACCCCTCCACTTT.

This clone was detected once. The chain links TRBV7-6 to TRBJ2-5; tentatively, D is TRBD2 (5 bases). The DNA end lines up better with TRBJ2-7; the J call may be wrong. Germline loops: CDR1 SGHVS, CDR2 FNYEAQ. This CDR3 region has 13 residues. The CDR3 DNA reads as TGTGCCAGCAGCTTCGGGGTAGGGTACGAGCAGTACTTC. Encoded protein: CASSFGVGYEQYF.

This clone came up a few times. The genes are TRBV7-9 and TRBJ2-1; 14 nucleotides line up with TRBD2. The CDR3 sequence is 19 residues long. Germline V gene data show CDR1 as SEHNR and CDR2 as FQNEAQ (reference sequence). V dropped 0 bases and J dropped 8; count of bases not matched to a gene: 12. The CDR3 bases are TGTGCCAGCAGCTTAGCAATCGCGGGGACTAGCGGGAGATTGGATGAGCAGTTCTTC. Translating gives CASSLAIAGTSGRLDEQFF. Based on the CDR3 plus reference TRBV7-9 and TRBJ2-1, the full variable domain is DTGVSQNPRHKITKRGQNVTFRCDPISEHNRLYWYRQTLGQGPEFLTYFQNEAQLEKSRLLSDRFSAERPKGSFSTLEIQRTEQGDSAMYLCASSLAIAGTSGRLDEQFFGPGTRLTVL.

The genes are TRBV2 and TRBJ2-7; TRBD2 matches 7 bases. The CDR3 is made up of 14 amino acids. The V gene end was trimmed by 1 base and the J gene end by 4 bases; junction bases not matched to a gene: 4. The germline CDR1 and CDR2 sequences are SNHLY and FYNNEI. This CDR3 reads CASSEGREGYEQYF. DNA of the CDR3: TGTGCCAGCAGTGAAGGCAGGGAGGGGTACGAGCAGTACTTC.

This rearrangement joins TRBV11-3 to TRBJ2-3; 9 nucleotides match TRBD1. From germline, CDR1 is SGHNT and CDR2 YENEEA. This CDR3 is 17 amino acids long. With V trimmed by 0 bases and J by 3 bases, 7 bases remained unmatched. As DNA, the CDR3 is TGTGCCAGCAGCTTAGATCAGGGACAGGGTACGACAGATACGCAGTATTTT. Translation: CASSLDQGQGTTDTQYF.

V and J are TRBV6-6 and TRBJ2-5; the match to TRBD2 covers 10 bases. CDR1 is MNHNY and CDR2 is SVGAGI in the germline V gene (reference sequence). This CDR3 comprises 15 residues. V was pared by 4 bases and J by 5 bases, with 7 bases of the junction left unmatched. DNA of the CDR3: TGTGCCAGCAGTTCAGTGTCTAGCGGGAGTGAGACCCAGTACTTC. It is translated as CASSSVSSGSETQYF.